This T cell receptor (beta chain) derives from a study of blood T cells in healthy people across ages. Using a J-beta primer mix together with a sample-barcoded 5' primer, a second PCR was run for roughly 6 to 11 cycles. Researchers report that a template-switch adaptor with 12 random nucleotides tagged each cDNA molecule. TCRdb reprocessed the 5' RACE reads via MiXCR and lists one record per CDR3 protein. The table includes about 1.6 million distinct CDR3 sequences, about 31% detected once. Study outcomes and limitations: Considered underestimates were the diversity estimates obtained from one million T cells. Greater diversity and more naive CD4+ cells were seen in long-lived donors than in aged donors.

Samples each had at least 5.5 micrograms of total RNA extracted. This clonotype was seen more than once but under ten times. The antigen is undetermined. The sequenced material came from blood. This clonotype was sampled from a woman in her twenties or thirties in good health.

CDR3 DNA sequence: TGTGCCAGCAGCCTGGCAGGGCCCGAATTAGTCTACGAGCAGTACTTC. Protein: CASSLAGPELVYEQYF. The chain employs TRBV6-5 and TRBJ2-7; D is possibly TRBD1 (5 bases). Trimming removed 6 bases at V and 3 bases at J, with 21 bases between. The CDR3 sequence is 16 residues long. Germline lookup yields CDR1 MNHEY and CDR2 SVGAGI.